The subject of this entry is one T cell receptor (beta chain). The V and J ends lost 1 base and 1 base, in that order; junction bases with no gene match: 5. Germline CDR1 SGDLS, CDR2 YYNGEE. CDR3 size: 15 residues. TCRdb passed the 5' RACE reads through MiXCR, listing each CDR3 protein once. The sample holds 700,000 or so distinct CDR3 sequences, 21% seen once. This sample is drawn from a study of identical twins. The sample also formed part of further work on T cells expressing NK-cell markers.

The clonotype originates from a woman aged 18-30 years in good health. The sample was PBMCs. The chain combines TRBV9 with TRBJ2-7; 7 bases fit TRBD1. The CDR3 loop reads CASSVMPTGSYEQYF. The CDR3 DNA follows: TGTGCCAGCAGCGTAATGCCGACAGGGTCCTACGAGCAGTACTTC.